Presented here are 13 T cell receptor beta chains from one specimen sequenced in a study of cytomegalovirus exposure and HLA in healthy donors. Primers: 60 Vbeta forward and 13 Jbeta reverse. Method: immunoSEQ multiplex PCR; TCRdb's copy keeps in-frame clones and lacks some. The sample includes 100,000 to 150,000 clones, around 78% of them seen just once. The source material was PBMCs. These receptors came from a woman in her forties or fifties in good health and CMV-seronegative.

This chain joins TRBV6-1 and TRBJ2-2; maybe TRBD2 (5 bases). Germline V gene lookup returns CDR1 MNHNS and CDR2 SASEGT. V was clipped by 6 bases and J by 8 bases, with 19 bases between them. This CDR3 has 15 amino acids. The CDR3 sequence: CASSSTTWGGGELFF. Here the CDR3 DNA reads TGTGCCAGCAGCTCGACTACGTGGGGTGGTGGGGAGCTGTTTTTT.

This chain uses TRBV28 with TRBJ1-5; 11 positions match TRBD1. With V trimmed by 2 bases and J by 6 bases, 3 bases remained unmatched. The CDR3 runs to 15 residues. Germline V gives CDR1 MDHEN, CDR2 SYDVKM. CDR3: CASSLGQGAVQPQHF. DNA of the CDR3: TGTGCCAGCAGTTTAGGACAGGGGGCGGTTCAGCCCCAGCATTTT. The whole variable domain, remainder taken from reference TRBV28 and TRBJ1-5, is DVKVTQSSRYLVKRTGEKVFLECVQDMDHENMFWYRQDPGLGLRLIYFSYDVKMKEKGDIPEGYSVSREKKERFSLILESASTNQTSMYLCASSLGQGAVQPQHFGDGTRLSIL.

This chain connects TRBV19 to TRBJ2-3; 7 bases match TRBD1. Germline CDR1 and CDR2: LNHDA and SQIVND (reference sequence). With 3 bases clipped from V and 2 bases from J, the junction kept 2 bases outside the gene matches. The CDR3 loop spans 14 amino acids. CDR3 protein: CASSMGQYTDTQYF. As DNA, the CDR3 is TGTGCCAGTAGTATGGGACAGTACACAGATACGCAGTATTTT.

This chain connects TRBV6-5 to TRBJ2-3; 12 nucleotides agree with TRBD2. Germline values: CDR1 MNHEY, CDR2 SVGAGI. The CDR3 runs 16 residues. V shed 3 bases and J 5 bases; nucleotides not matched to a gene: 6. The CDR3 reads CASSYLTSGRGDTQYF. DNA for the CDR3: TGTGCCAGCAGTTATCTGACTAGCGGGAGAGGAGATACGCAGTATTTT.

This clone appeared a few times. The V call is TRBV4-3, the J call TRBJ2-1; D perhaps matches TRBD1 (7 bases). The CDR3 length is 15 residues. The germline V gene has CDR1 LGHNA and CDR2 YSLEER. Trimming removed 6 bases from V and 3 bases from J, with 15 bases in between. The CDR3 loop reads CASSTSRDSYNEQFF. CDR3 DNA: TGCGCCAGCAGTACTAGCCGGGACAGCTACAATGAGCAGTTCTTC.

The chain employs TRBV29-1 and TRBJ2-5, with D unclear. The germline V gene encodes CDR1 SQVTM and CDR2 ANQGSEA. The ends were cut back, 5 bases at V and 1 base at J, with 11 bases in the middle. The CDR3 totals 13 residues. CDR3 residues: CSVNLSPQETQYF. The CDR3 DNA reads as TGCAGCGTTAACTTATCCCCCCAAGAGACCCAGTACTTC.

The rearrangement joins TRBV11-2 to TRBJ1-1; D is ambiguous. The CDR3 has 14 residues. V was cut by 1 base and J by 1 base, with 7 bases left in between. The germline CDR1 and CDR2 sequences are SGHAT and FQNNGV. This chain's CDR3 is CASSLAGSNTEAFF. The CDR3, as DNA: TGTGCCAGCAGCTTAGCGGGTTCGAACACTGAAGCTTTCTTT.

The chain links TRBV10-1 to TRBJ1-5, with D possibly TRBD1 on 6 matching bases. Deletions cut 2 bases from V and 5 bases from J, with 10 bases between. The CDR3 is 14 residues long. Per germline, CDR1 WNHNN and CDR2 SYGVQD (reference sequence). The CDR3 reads CASSEKQGDQPQHF. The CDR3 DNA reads TGCGCCAGCAGTGAGAAACAGGGAGATCAGCCCCAGCATTTT.

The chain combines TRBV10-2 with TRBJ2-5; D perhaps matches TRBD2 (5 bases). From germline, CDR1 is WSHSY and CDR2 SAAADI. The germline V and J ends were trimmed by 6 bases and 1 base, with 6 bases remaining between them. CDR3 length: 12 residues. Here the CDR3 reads CASRDFQETQYF. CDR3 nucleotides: TGCGCCAGCAGGGACTTCCAAGAGACCCAGTACTTC.

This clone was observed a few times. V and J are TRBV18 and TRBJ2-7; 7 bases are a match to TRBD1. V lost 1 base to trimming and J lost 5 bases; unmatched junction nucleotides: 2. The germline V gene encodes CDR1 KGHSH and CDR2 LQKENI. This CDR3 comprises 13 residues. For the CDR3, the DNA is TGTGCCAGCTCACCACGAGACAGGGACGAGCAGTACTTC. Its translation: CASSPRDRDEQYF.

CDR3 nucleotide sequence: TGTGCCAGCAGTTTGAAGGTGGGAGTAGAGACCCAGTACTTC. Protein sequence: CASSLKVGVETQYF. The chain joins TRBV27 to TRBJ2-5; tentative D call: TRBD2 (5 bases). V lost 3 bases to trimming and J lost 4 bases, with 12 bases between them. The germline gives CDR1 MNHEY, CDR2 SMNVEV (reference sequence). The CDR3 is 14 amino acids.

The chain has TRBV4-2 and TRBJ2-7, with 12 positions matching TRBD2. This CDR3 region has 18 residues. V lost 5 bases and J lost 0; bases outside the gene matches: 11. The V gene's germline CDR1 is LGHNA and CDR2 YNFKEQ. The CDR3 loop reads CASSVSALAGGRSYEQYF. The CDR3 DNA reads TGTGCCAGCAGCGTCTCCGCGCTAGCGGGAGGGCGCTCCTACGAGCAGTACTTC.

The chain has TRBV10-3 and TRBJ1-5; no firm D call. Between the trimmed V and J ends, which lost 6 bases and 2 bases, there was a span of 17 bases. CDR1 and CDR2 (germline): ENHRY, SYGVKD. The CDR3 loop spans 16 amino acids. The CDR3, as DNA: TGTGCCATCAGGAGCACGGGAGGTGGTGGCAATCAGCCCCAGCATTTT. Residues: CAIRSTGGGGNQPQHF.